These 4 T cell receptor beta chains share one sample of origin, sequenced in a study of molecular identifiers for immune sequencing clone quantification (dated by TCRdb to about 2018). The library was prepared using PCR. TCRdb names NextSeq 500 as the instrument used. Using fastp at Q25 and MiXCR, TCRdb reprocessed the public reads and kept productive beta chains. For every CDR3 protein sequence, its rows merge into one entry that carries the most common genes and DNA. The sample table lists some 40,000 distinct CDR3 sequences, approximately 25% of them with a count of one. The ten largest account for more than 0.75% of the sample. Sequencing was carried out using naive CD8+ T cells from blood, with Jurkat cell RNA spiked in. The cell subset or site tag for this specimen amounts to: FACS-sorted CD8+CD4-CCR7+CD45RA+ naive T cells. These receptors came from a human donor in good health. Some libraries in this study had Jurkat cell RNA spiked in.

At least ten counts were recorded for this clonotype. The V call is TRBV12-3 or TRBV12-4, the J call TRBJ1-5, with D possibly being TRBD1 (6 bases). Trimming took 6 bases from V and 4 from J, leaving 13 bases between them. CDR3 length equals 14 residues. CDR3 protein: CASRREGGNQPQHF. The CDR3 region has the DNA TGTGCCAGCAGGCGGGAGGGGGGGAATCAGCCCCAGCATTTT.

This clonotype was seen ten or more times. The rearrangement joins TRBV5-5 to TRBJ2-7, with 7 bases that match TRBD1. The CDR3 covers 15 residues. Germline V gene data show CDR1 as SGHKS and CDR2 as YYEKEE (reference sequence). V dropped 0 bases and J dropped 4; count of bases not matched to a gene: 7. The CDR3 is CASSLATGVLYEQYF. CDR3 coding DNA: TGTGCCAGCAGCTTGGCTACAGGGGTCTTGTACGAGCAGTACTTC.

By sample fraction, this clonotype is medium-sized (0.01 to 0.1%). The rearrangement joins TRBV7-2 to TRBJ2-3, with TRBD2 matching 9 bases. The CDR3 consists of 17 residues. The junction had 7 bases not matched to a gene; V was cut back by 1 base and J by 2 bases. Germline CDR1 is SGHTA and CDR2 is FQGNSA. The CDR3 protein is CASSLGRLADYTDTQYF. In nucleotides, the CDR3 is TGTGCCAGCAGCTTAGGACGACTAGCGGATTACACAGATACGCAGTATTTT.

This clonotype is termed medium-sized. The CDR3 loop reads CASSPSVTDTQYF. CDR3 DNA: TGTGCCAGCAGCCCCTCAGTCACAGATACGCAGTATTTT. V usage is TRBV7-6 and J usage is TRBJ2-3; no clear D. Trimming removed 5 bases from V and 2 bases from J, with 8 bases in between. Germline-derived CDR1 and CDR2 are SGHVS and FNYEAQ. This CDR3 spans 13 amino acids. Based on the CDR3 plus reference TRBV7-6 and TRBJ2-3, the full variable domain is GAGVSQSPRYKVTKRGQDVALRCDPISGHVSLYWYRQALGQGPEFLTYFNYEAQQDKSGLPNDRFSAERPEGSISTLTIQRTEQRDSAMYRCASSPSVTDTQYFGPGTRLTVL.